The present T cell receptor beta chain was sequenced within a study of T cell repertoires in cytomegalovirus infection (dated by TCRdb to the late 2010s). Describing the broader study: Recently identified HLA-C-restricted CMV epitopes, whose presentation resists viral immunomodulation, were targeted by peptide stimulations together with well-studied HLA-B-restricted epitopes. Because public TCR beta signatures pointed to carriage of CMV infection together with the matching HLA type, the HLA type of each donor mattered for the analysis.

This clonotype has more than one count but fewer than ten. Its target antigen remains unknown. Base qualities were left out, and no much larger clone turns up one base away. According to the study, the label for this sample's treatment or condition signals: in vitro stimulation with specific CMV peptide epitopes to enrich CMV-specific T cells. Sequencing used an Illumina HiSeq 1500. The public reads were quality trimmed at Q25 with fastp and then assembled into clones with MiXCR by TCRdb, keeping productive beta chains. Rows with a matching CDR3 protein are joined into one entry that keeps the most common DNA and genes. Within this sample are some 500,000 distinct CDR3 sequences, with under 45% of them counted one time only. The ten largest clones represent about 46% of the sample. The full study reports these points: The ex vivo response was dominated by HLA-C-restricted CMV-specific TCR beta clonotypes, which also provided the single most frequent clonotype in two of eight donors. In both this cohort and an independent roughly 350-donor cohort, the cumulative frequency of public TCR beta family members distinguished carriers of CMV infection plus the relevant HLA type.

This material consisted of cultured PBMCs, taken from culture after CMV antigen stimulation. The clonotype was recovered from a human donor in good health (CMV status not recorded). Some clones in this sample may be carry-over from other donors' samples.

Here is the DNA: TGTGCCAGCAGCTTAGAGGGTTGGAATGAGCAGTTCTTC. This yields the protein CASSLEGWNEQFF. The chain joins TRBV7-8 to TRBJ2-1; there is no confident call for the D gene. The germline V gene gives CDR1 as SGHVS and CDR2 as FQNEAQ. V gives up 1 base and J gives up 7 bases, and the segment between their germline ends measures 8 bases. The CDR3 has 13 amino acids, counting the end cysteine and phenylalanine. Only CDR3 DNA is held: 39 bases, read in frame from base 1.